These T cell receptor beta chains were read from a single sample in a study of shared clonotypes between healthy human individuals. TCRdb's copy holds only in-frame clones and misses some; the assay was immunoSEQ multiplex PCR. This table holds over 2 million clones, approximately 94% found once. What was sequenced was naive CD8+ T cells sorted from blood. These receptors were taken from a man aged 18 to 30 in good health. The CDR3 runs from the conserved cysteine through the conserved F or W. A D gene is named only where the DNA matches it firmly. A clone size is listed for some rows: how often the clone was seen (once, few, many), or a class if it is expanded.

v_gene	d_gene	abundance	j_gene	CDR3nt	CDR3aa
TRBV19	TRBD1	-	TRBJ1-6	TGTGCCAGTAGTATCCCACCGGGACAGATATATAATTCACCCCTCCACTTT	CASSIPPGQIYNSPLHF
TRBV27	-	-	TRBJ2-7	TGTGCCAGCAGTTTAACTGGGGAAAGTCTCTACGAGCAGTACTTC	CASSLTGESLYEQYF
TRBV21-1	-	-	TRBJ2-7	TGTGCCAGCAGCAAAGTAAGGGGCAGGGGCCCCGCCTACGAGCAGTACTTC	CASSKVRGRGPAYEQYF
TRBV29-1	-	-	TRBJ2-1	TGCAGCGTTGGGGACACCATTCACAATGAGCAGTTCTTC	CSVGDTIHNEQFF
TRBV13	-	-	TRBJ2-1	TGTGCCAGCAGCTCAGGGATTTCCTCCTACAATGAGCAGTTCTTC	CASSSGISSYNEQFF
TRBV28	-	-	TRBJ2-2	TGTGCCAGCAACCCATCCACCGGGGAGCTGTTTTTT	CASNPSTGELFF
TRBV7-9	-	once	TRBJ2-5	TGTGCCAGCAGCCCCCCTTACGGGGCAGGGGAAGAGACCCAGTACTTC	CASSPPYGAGEETQYF
TRBV9	-	-	TRBJ1-6	TGTGCCAGCAGCGTAGCCAGGGATGGTGGACCCCTCCACTTT	CASSVARDGGPLHF
TRBV19	TRBD2	-	TRBJ2-4	TGTGCCAGTGGGGGGGAGGAAAACATTCAGTACTTC	CASGGEENIQYF
TRBV29-1	-	-	TRBJ2-1	TGCAGCGTTGTCGAGGAGTCGGATGAGCAGTTCTTC	CSVVEESDEQFF
TRBV2	-	few	TRBJ2-3	TGTGCCAGCAGAGGGCAGTCTTTTAGCACAGATACGCAGTATTTT	CASRGQSFSTDTQYF
TRBV29-1	-	-	TRBJ2-7	TGCAGCGTTTTAGGTACCTCGACCTACGAGCAGTACTTC	CSVLGTSTYEQYF
TRBV5-1	-	-	TRBJ1-4	TGCGCCAGCAGCTTAACCGTTAATGAAAAACTGTTTTTT	CASSLTVNEKLFF
TRBV30	TRBD2	-	TRBJ2-1	TGTGCCTGGAGTGCAAAAATTCGGGGGGGCGCTGAGCAGTTCTTC	CAWSAKIRGGAEQFF
TRBV10-3	-	-	TRBJ1-4	TGTGCCACAAGGGGGGAGGCCGTTAATGAAAAACTGTTTTTT	CATRGEAVNEKLFF
TRBV9	TRBD1	-	TRBJ1-4	TGTGCCAGCAGCTCCCGACAGGGCGGGTATGAAAAACTGTTTTTT	CASSSRQGGYEKLFF
TRBV30	-	-	TRBJ1-1	TGTGCCTGGAGTCCGGTGAACACTGAAGCTTTCTTT	CAWSPVNTEAFF
TRBV19	-	-	TRBJ2-7	TGTGCCAGTAGTACCTTCACAGGGCTGTTCCCCTACGAGCAGTACTTC	CASSTFTGLFPYEQYF
TRBV27	-	-	TRBJ1-5	TGTGCCAGCAGTTCACAGGGAGAGTATGTGCCCCAGCATTTT	CASSSQGEYVPQHF
TRBV27	-	-	TRBJ2-5	TGTGCCAGCAGTTCCTCCTCAAGGGGCCGAGAGCGTGACCAGTACTTC	CASSSSSRGRERDQYF
TRBV6-5	TRBD1	-	TRBJ2-5	TGTGCCAGCAGTTACACCAATGACAGGGGAGAGACCCAGTACTTC	CASSYTNDRGETQYF
TRBV9	-	-	TRBJ2-7	TGTGCCAGCAGCCCCACAGGGAGCGAGCAGTACTTC	CASSPTGSEQYF
TRBV11-2	-	-	TRBJ1-3	TGTGCCAGCAGCCTGTGGACAGACGGAAACACCATATATTTT	CASSLWTDGNTIYF
TRBV27	-	-	TRBJ2-7	TGTGCCAGCAGCCCCCAAGGCTCCGACGAGCAGTACTTC	CASSPQGSDEQYF
TRBV5-6	-	-	TRBJ2-7	TGTGCCAGCAGCTTAAGTATCCAGGGTAATCTCTACGAGCAGTACTTC	CASSLSIQGNLYEQYF
TRBV19	-	-	TRBJ2-1	TGTGCCAGTAGTATAGATCAGGGGAGGGTCGGGTACAATGAGCAGTTCTTC	CASSIDQGRVGYNEQFF
TRBV4-1	-	-	TRBJ2-7	TGCGCCAGCAGCCAAATGGCTACCTCCTACGAGCAGTACTTC	CASSQMATSYEQYF
TRBV7-2	TRBD2	-	TRBJ2-2	TGTGCCAGCAGCCTAGCCGCCGGGACTAGTGACACCGGGGAGCTGTTTTTT	CASSLAAGTSDTGELFF
TRBV28	TRBD1	-	TRBJ2-7	TGTGCCAGCAGTCTACGAGCGACAGGGCAGGTCTACGAGCAGTACTTC	CASSLRATGQVYEQYF
TRBV27	TRBD2	-	TRBJ2-7	TGTGCCAGCAGTTATCGCGGGGGAGGCTACGAGCAGTACTTC	CASSYRGGGYEQYF
TRBV29-1	-	-	TRBJ2-7	TGCAGCGTTGAAGGGGAGGGACAGGAATCCTACGAGCAGTACTTC	CSVEGEGQESYEQYF